The clone carrying this T cell receptor beta chain was seen more than once but under ten times. Its antigen is as yet unknown. Indicated time point: week 35, safety follow-up. Doses of 300 ug of mutant IDH1 20-mer peptide were given with topical imiquimod. Across weeks 1, 3, 5, 7, 11, 15, 19 and 23, patients received a vaccination each time, eight in all. These data come from a study of a mutant IDH1 vaccine in newly diagnosed glioma. Assay used: immunoSEQ multiplex PCR; TCRdb lists only in-frame clones, some missing. The sample includes about 68,000 clones, roughly 80% seen only once; the top ten take 10% to 15%. This TCR was sampled from a man aged 18 to 29 with glioma. Sequencing was performed on PBMCs, taken from a glioma patient whose treatment included an IDH1 peptide vaccine.

The CDR3 DNA follows: TGTGCCAGCTCACGTACTAGCTCCACCTACAATGAGCAGTTCTTC. This gives the protein CASSRTSSTYNEQFF. V usage is TRBV18 and J usage is TRBJ2-1; a weak D match, TRBD2 (6 bases). Germline loops: CDR1 KGHSH, CDR2 LQKENI. The CDR3 spans 15 residues. V was trimmed by 4 bases and J by 2 bases, leaving 12 bases between them.